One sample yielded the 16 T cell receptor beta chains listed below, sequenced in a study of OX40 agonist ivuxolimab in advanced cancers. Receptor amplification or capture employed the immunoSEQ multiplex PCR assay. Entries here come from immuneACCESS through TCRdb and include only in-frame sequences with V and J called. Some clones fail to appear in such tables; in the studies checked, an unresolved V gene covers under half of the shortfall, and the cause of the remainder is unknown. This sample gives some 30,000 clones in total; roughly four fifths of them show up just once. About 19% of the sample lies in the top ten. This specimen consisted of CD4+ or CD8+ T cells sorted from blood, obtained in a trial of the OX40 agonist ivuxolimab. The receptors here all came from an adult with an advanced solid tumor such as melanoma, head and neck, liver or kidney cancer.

DNA for the CDR3: TGTGCCAGCAGCGTAGATAGCTTAGGGGGATACACCGGGGAGCTGTTTTTT. Protein sequence: CASSVDSLGGYTGELFF. This chain links TRBV9 with TRBJ2-2, with D possibly matching TRBD1 (6 bases). The CDR3 spans 17 residues. The V end lost 0 bases, the J end lost 3 bases, and 15 bases lay between the germline ends. CDR1 is SGDLS and CDR2 is YYNGEE in the germline V gene.

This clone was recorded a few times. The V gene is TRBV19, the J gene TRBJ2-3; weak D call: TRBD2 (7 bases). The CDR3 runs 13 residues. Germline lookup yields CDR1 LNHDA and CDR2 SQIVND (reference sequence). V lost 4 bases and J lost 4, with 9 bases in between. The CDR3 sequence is CASSRGGSDTQYF. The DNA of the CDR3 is TGTGCCAGTAGTAGGGGGGGCTCAGATACGCAGTATTTT. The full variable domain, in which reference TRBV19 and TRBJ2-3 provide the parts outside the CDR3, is DGGITQSPKYLFRKEGQNVTLSCEQNLNHDAMYWYRQDPGQGLRLIYYSQIVNDFQKGDIAEGYSVSREKKESFPLTVTSAQKNPTAFYLCASSRGGSDTQYFGPGTRLTVL.

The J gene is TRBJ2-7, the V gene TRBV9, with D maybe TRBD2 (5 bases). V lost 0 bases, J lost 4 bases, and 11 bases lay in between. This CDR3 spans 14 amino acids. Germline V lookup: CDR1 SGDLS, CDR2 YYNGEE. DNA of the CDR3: TGTGCCAGCAGCGTAGAGGCGGGCCCTTACGAGCAGTACTTC. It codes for CASSVEAGPYEQYF.

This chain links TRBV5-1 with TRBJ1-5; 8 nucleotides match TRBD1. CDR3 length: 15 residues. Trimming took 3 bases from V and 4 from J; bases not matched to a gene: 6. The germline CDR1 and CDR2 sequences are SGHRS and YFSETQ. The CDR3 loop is CASSYGTGGNQPQHF. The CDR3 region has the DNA TGCGCCAGCAGCTACGGGACAGGTGGAAATCAGCCCCAGCATTTT.

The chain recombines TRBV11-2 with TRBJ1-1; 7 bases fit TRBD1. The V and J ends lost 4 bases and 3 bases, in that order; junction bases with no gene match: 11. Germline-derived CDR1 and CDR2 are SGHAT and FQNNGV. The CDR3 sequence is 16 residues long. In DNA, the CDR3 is TGTGCCAGCAGCTCCTATCTCACAGGGGCCCACACTGAAGCTTTCTTT. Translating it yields CASSSYLTGAHTEAFF.

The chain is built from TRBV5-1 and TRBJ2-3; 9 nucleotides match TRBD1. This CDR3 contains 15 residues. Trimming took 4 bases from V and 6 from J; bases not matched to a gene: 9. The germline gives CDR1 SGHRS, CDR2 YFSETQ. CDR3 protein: CASSPGTGPWDTQYF. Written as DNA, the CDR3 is TGCGCCAGCAGCCCGGGGACAGGGCCGTGGGATACGCAGTATTTT.

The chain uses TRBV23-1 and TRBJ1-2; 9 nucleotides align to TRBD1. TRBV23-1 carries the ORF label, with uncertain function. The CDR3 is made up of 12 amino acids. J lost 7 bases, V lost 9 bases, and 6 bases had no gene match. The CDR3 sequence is CARLQGAGGYTF. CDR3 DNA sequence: TGCGCCAGATTACAGGGGGCAGGTGGCTACACCTTC.

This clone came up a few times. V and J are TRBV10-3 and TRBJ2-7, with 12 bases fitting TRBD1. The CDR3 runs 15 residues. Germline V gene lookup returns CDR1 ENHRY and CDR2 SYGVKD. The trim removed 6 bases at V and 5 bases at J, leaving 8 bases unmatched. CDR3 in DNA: TGTGCCATCAGGGACTCCGGGACAGGGGGCAACGAGCAGTACTTC. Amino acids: CAIRDSGTGGNEQYF.

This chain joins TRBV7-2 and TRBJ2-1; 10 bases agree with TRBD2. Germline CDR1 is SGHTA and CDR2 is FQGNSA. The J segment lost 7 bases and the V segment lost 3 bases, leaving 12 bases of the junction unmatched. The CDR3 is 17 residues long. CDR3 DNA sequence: TGTGCCAGCAGCTTTGGGGCTAGCGGGAGAATCGTAAATGAGCAGTTCTTC. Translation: CASSFGASGRIVNEQFF.

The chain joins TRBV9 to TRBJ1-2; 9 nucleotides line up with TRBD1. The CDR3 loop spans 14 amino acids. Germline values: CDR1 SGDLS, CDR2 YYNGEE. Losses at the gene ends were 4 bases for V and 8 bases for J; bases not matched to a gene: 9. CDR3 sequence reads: CASSYGQGSWGYTF. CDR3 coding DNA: TGTGCCAGCAGCTACGGACAGGGGAGTTGGGGCTACACCTTC.

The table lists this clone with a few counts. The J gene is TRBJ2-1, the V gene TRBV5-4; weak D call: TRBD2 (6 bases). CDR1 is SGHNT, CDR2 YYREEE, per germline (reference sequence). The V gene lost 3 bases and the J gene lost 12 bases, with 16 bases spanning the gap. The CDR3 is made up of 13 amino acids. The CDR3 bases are TGTGCCAGCAGCTCAACGGGAGTCATCGGGCAGTTCTTC. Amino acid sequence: CASSSTGVIGQFF.

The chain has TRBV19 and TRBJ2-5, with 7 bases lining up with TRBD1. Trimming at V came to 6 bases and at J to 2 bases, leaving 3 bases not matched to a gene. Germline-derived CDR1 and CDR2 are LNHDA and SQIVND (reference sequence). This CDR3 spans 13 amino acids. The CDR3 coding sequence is TGTGCCAGTAGGAAGGGACAGCAAGAGACCCAGTACTTC. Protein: CASRKGQQETQYF.

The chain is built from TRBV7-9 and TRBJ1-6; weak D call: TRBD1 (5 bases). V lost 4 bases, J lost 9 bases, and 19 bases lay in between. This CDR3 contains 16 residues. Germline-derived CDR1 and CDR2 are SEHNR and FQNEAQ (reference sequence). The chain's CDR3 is CASSSNRGGVSSPLHF. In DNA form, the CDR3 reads TGTGCCAGCAGCTCCAACCGCGGAGGGGTGAGTTCACCCCTCCACTTT.

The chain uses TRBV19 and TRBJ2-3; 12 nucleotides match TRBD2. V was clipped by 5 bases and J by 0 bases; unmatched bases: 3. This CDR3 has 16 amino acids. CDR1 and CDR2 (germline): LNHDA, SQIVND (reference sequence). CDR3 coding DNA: TGTGCCAGTAGTTACACTAGCGGGAGGAGCACAGATACGCAGTATTTT. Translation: CASSYTSGRSTDTQYF.

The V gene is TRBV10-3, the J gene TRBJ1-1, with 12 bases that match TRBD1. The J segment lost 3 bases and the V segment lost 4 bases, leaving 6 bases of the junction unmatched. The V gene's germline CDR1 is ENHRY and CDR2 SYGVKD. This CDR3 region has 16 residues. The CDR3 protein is CAISAPGQGADTEAFF. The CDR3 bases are TGTGCCATCAGTGCTCCGGGACAGGGGGCGGACACTGAAGCTTTCTTT.

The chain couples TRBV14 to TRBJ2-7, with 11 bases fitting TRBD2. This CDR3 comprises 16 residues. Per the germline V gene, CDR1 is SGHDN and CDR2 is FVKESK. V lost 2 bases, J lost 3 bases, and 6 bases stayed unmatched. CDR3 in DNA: TGTGCCAGCAGCCAAATAGCGGGAGGGCCGTACTACGAGCAGTACTTC. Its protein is CASSQIAGGPYYEQYF.